The T cell receptor (beta chain) under discussion was sequenced for a study of PD-1 blockade in classical Hodgkin lymphoma (dated by TCRdb to about 2020). Describing the broader study: Nivolumab dosing was 3 mg/kg intravenously every 2 weeks, continuing until either disease progression or unacceptable toxicity. The study used TCR beta sequencing and CyTOF to define a peripheral blood immune signature of response to PD-1 blockade in classical Hodgkin lymphoma. What the study reported, not specific to this receptor: Lower diversity was observed in patients in whom nivolumab was started less than 1 year after ASCT, and these patients were excluded from later analyses so that confounding by immune reconstitution would be avoided. CD4+ but not CD8+ TCR diversity rose significantly by C4D1 (p=0.0027 vs p=0.16), most apparent in complete responders (p=0.02). Only a single clinical trial cohort was studied, and what caused the repertoire differences, possibly disease activity or prior therapy, remained undefined. Newly diagnosed patients were reported to have lower baseline TCR diversity than healthy donors, and relapsed/refractory patients were reported to have lower baseline TCR diversity still. Among trial patients, those achieving complete response had baseline diversity similar to that of newly diagnosed patients, while diversity was significantly lower in partial responders and progressors.

V is reduced by 2 bases and J by 3 bases, leaving a spacing of 11 bases between them. Spanning cysteine to phenylalanine, the CDR3 consists of 14 amino acids. The CDR3 DNA has 42 bases and is translated from base 1. CDR1 and CDR2 (MNHNY, SVGAGI) derive from the germline V gene (reference sequence). Concerning this clone itself: It has no known antigen specificity. No much larger clone exists at a distance of one base, and base qualities are not known.

Genomic DNA was extracted with the Qiagen DNeasy kit from unsorted PBMCs and from negatively selected CD4+ and CD8+ fractions. TCR beta CDR3 regions were subjected to amplification by immunoSEQ multiplex PCR with primers that anneal to V and J segments. Amplification bias was minimized using a synthetic immune receptor repertoire, and residual bias was removed computationally after sequencing. The authors processed their data as follows. Custom Python scripts were used to quantify repertoire diversity as the Shannon entropy index. The unsorted, CD4+ and CD8+ repertoires were each analyzed separately, with the exception of combined analyses, where CD4+ and CD8+ sequences were merged in silico. Clonal expansion was defined as a frequency increase of at least 2-fold after treatment compared with C1D1, and clones undetected at baseline were assigned a pseudocount of 0.5. Clones with 0 or 1 copy at C1D1 were defined as singleton clones, while clones with 2 or more copies were defined as non-singleton clones. Clones expanded in unsorted samples were labelled as CD4+, CD8+ or unknown by matching protein sequences in sorted samples from the same patient. Wilcoxon tests on paired samples were used to test diversity changes from C1D1 to C4D1. TCRdb carries this immuneACCESS record with in-frame sequences only. Its versions omit some clonotypes, under half of them owing to an unresolved V gene in the studies checked, with the rest unexplained. V, J and clone size are those of that table, while D and trimming were read from the DNA. Across this sample there are roughly 20,000 clones, with about three quarters seen only once. Of the sample, roughly 19% is held by the ten largest clones.

What this sample's time point label stands for: cycle 4 day 1 (C4D1), after 6 weeks of nivolumab. Relapse after autologous stem cell transplantation had occurred in all trial patients, and cohorts A, B and C were distinguished by prior brentuximab vedotin exposure. The trial cohort comprised about 60 patients with relapsed/refractory classical Hodgkin lymphoma whose best overall responses were complete response, partial response or progressive disease. Single-agent nivolumab was administered to trial patients in the multi-cohort phase II CheckMate 205 trial. Best overall response was determined by an independent review committee according to the 2007 International Working Group response criteria. Trial PBMCs were collected immediately before nivolumab initiation (C1D1) and during therapy at cycle 2 day 1 and cycle 4 day 1. Peripheral blood was collected in 8 mL Vacutainer Cell Preparation Tubes, from which PBMCs were isolated by centrifugation and then cryopreserved.

Specimen: peripheral blood mononuclear cells (PBMCs), collected before the fourth cycle of nivolumab. The sequence is built from TRBV6-6 and TRBJ2-7; the D gene is perhaps TRBD2, from 5 matching bases. This clonotype was obtained from a human donor with classical Hodgkin lymphoma. CDR3 reads: CASSYGRVGYEQYF. The nucleotides read TGTGCCAGCAGTTACGGGCGGGTAGGCTACGAGCAGTACTTC.